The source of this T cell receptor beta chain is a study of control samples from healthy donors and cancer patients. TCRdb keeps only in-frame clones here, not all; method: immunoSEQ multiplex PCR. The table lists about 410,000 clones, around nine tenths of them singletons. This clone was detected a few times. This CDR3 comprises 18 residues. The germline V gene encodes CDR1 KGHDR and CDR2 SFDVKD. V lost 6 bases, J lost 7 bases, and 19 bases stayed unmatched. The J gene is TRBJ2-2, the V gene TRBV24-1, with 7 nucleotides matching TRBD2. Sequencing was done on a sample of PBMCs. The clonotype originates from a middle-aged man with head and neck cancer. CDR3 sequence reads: CATSPQGGGGQLGGELFF. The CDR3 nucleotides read TGTGCCACCAGTCCCCAAGGCGGGGGAGGACAATTGGGCGGGGAGCTGTTTTTT.